The count of the clone carrying this T cell receptor beta chain is one. Its antigen is not identified. An input of 0.5 to 1 ug of RNA was subjected to reverse transcription using random hexamers. Amplification of TCR beta CDR3 used immunoSEQ multiplex PCR across 54 Vbeta and 13 Jbeta. TCRdb independently ran MiXCR on the immunoSEQ multiplex PCR reads; one entry per CDR3 protein. The sample includes 85,000 to 90,000 distinct CDR3 sequences, 85% to 95% of them seen just once. The data were obtained in a study of CD8 T cells in Susac syndrome. Study-level results: The number of individuals included in the study's TCR sequencing and HLA analysis was acknowledged as relatively small.

Healthy donors, matched for age and sex, constituted the control group. The CD8+ and CD4+ T cells were isolated magnetically using a negative isolation approach, whereas the TEMRA cells were enriched by FACS. Germline CDR1 and CDR2: LNHDA and SQIVND (reference sequence). The CDR3 runs to 15 residues. V shed 4 bases, J shed 4 bases, and the junction held 5 bases outside the gene matches. Sequencing was done on a sample of CD8+ T cells from PBMCs. The receptor's source is a human donor in good health. The rearrangement joins TRBV19 to TRBJ2-2; TRBD1 agrees at 8 bases. The CDR3 bases are TGTGCCAGTAGTACCCGGACAGGGTCCACCGGGGAGCTGTTTTTT. Protein: CASSTRTGSTGELFF.